The sequence of this T cell receptor (beta chain) was determined in a study of blood T cell repertoires in COVID-19. Study details: Acute and convalescent COVID-19 samples came from the United States, Italy and Spain.

CDR1 is LNHDA, CDR2 SQIVND, per germline (reference sequence). Trimming took 5 bases from V and 7 from J; bases not matched to a gene: 6. This CDR3 spans 15 amino acids. This clone was recorded a few times. As originally analysed: How many nucleated cells were present was estimated from reference gene primer amplification. The assay was immunoSEQ multiplex PCR, and TCRdb's table has in-frame clones only and misses some. V and J calls and clone size come straight from that table; D and trimming were deduced from the DNA. This table holds about 99,000 clones, nearly 90% found once. The sequencing sample was made of peripheral blood. The V and J genes are TRBV19 and TRBJ1-5, with 12 bases fitting TRBD1. The clonotype comes from a man in his fifties in a cohort sampled during active COVID-19. The CDR3 loop reads CASSGPGQGAQPQHF. The CDR3 DNA follows: TGTGCCAGTAGTGGACCGGGACAGGGGGCGCAGCCCCAGCATTTT.